The 23 T cell receptor beta chains below were found in one sample sequenced in a study of T cells after posttransplantation cyclophosphamide. Data came from immunoSEQ multiplex PCR; TCRdb stores just in-frame clones and leaves some out. The profile covers about 2,100 clones, none occurring a single time. A marrow graft followed busulfan-fludarabine conditioning, with cyclophosphamide on days +3 and +4. Sequenced material: PBMCs, taken 86 days after allogeneic stem cell transplant with posttransplant cyclophosphamide. The source of these receptors is an older female patient who received an allogeneic stem cell transplant from a related donor and was CMV-positive. Some T cells may be transferred from the graft donor.

This clone was seen ten or more times. The rearrangement joins TRBV19 to TRBJ2-2; 9 bases are shared with TRBD2. The CDR3 totals 14 residues. V was clipped by 7 bases and J by 5 bases; unmatched bases: 5. Germline assignment: CDR1 LNHDA and CDR2 SQIVND (reference sequence). CDR3 loop: CASTAGGFTGELFF. CDR3 nucleotide sequence: TGTGCCAGTACTGCGGGGGGGTTTACCGGGGAGCTGTTTTTT.

This clone is medium-sized by share. The chain joins TRBV19 to TRBJ1-1, with a tentative D call TRBD1 (6 bases). Germline V gives CDR1 LNHDA, CDR2 SQIVND (reference sequence). Deletions cut 4 bases from V and 1 base from J, with 13 bases between. There are 15 residues in the CDR3. Here the CDR3 reads CASSRAGARNTEAFF. In DNA form, the CDR3 reads TGTGCCAGTAGTAGGGCAGGGGCCAGGAACACTGAAGCTTTCTTT.

By share, this clone counts as medium-sized. The chain recombines TRBV11-2 with TRBJ2-7; D not certain. Trimming removed 6 bases from V and 4 bases from J, with 13 bases in between. This CDR3 has 13 residues. Germline V gene sequence: CDR1 SGHAT, CDR2 FQNNGV. The CDR3 here is CASSLLVLYEQYF. The CDR3 region has the DNA TGTGCCAGCAGTCTTCTCGTTCTATACGAGCAGTACTTC.

This clone was observed at least ten times. J is TRBJ2-7 and V is TRBV7-9, with unresolved D. Germline lookup yields CDR1 SEHNR and CDR2 FQNEAQ (reference sequence). V was cut by 4 bases and J by 3 bases, with 4 bases left in between. There are 11 residues in the CDR3. CDR3 residues: CASSSCYEQYF. DNA for the CDR3: TGTGCCAGCAGCTCCTGCTACGAGCAGTACTTC.

Many counts were recorded for this clone. This sequence joins TRBV7-3 and TRBJ1-1; 10 positions agree with TRBD1. The V gene end was trimmed by 5 bases and the J gene end by 6 bases; junction bases not matched to a gene: 6. The CDR3 runs 14 residues. Germline V gives CDR1 SGHTA, CDR2 FQGTGA. CDR3 in amino acids: CASSPRQGAAEAFF. CDR3 in DNA: TGTGCCAGCAGCCCCCGACAGGGGGCCGCTGAAGCTTTCTTT. The full variable domain, completed using reference TRBV7-3 and TRBJ1-1, is GAGVSQTPSNKVTEKGKYVELRCDPISGHTALYWYRQSLGQGPEFLIYFQGTGAADDSGLPNDRFFAVRPEGSVSTLKIQRTERGDSAVYLCASSPRQGAAEAFFGQGTRLTVV.

This clone has a count of ten or more. V gene TRBV11-2 combines with J gene TRBJ1-2; TRBD1 matches at 7 bases. Per the germline V gene, CDR1 is SGHAT and CDR2 is FQNNGV. This CDR3 is built from 14 residues. The trim removed 1 base at V and 13 bases at J, leaving 12 bases unmatched. The CDR3 DNA reads TGTGCCAGCAGCTTAGTTTGGGACAGAGGAAGGGGCACCTTC. It yields the protein CASSLVWDRGRGTF.

This clone was counted many times. The CDR3 DNA follows: TGTGCCTGGAGTAAAGAAAGACTAGCGGGGGCTGAGCAGTTCTTC. It yields the protein CAWSKERLAGAEQFF. The chain recombines TRBV30 with TRBJ2-1; 12 bases line up with TRBD2. The CDR3 covers 15 residues. The ends lost 2 bases at V and 9 bases at J; junction bases unmatched: 8. Germline assignment: CDR1 GTSNPN and CDR2 SVGIG (reference sequence).

This clone is medium-sized by share. The chain carries TRBV7-9 and TRBJ2-3, with TRBD2 matching 7 bases. After removal of 2 bases from V and 1 base from J, the junction contained 0 bases not matched to a gene. Per germline, CDR1 SEHNR and CDR2 FQNEAQ (reference sequence). The CDR3 consists of 14 residues. This chain's CDR3 is CASSLSGGTDTQYF. For the CDR3, the DNA is TGTGCCAGCAGCTTAAGCGGGGGCACAGATACGCAGTATTTT.

This clone was detected ten times or more. The rearrangement links TRBV7-7 to TRBJ1-1; D is perhaps TRBD1 (5 bases). Germline CDR1 and CDR2: SSHAT and FNYEAQ (reference sequence). The CDR3 sequence is 13 residues long. The V end was cut by 2 bases, the J end by 5 bases, with 9 bases between. As DNA, the CDR3 is TGTGCCAGCAGCTTAACGCAGGGAACTGAAGCTTTCTTT. Protein sequence: CASSLTQGTEAFF.

This clone was seen repeatedly, ten times or more. V is TRBV6-5 and J is TRBJ2-1; D possibly corresponds to TRBD2 (5 bases). V was trimmed by 8 bases and J by 6 bases, leaving 17 bases between them. In germline, CDR1 is MNHEY, CDR2 SVGAGI. The CDR3 loop spans 14 amino acids. CDR3 in amino acids: CASGIARDRNEQFF. In DNA, the CDR3 is TGTGCCAGCGGAATAGCGAGGGATCGCAATGAGCAGTTCTTC.

This clone was picked up many times. This chain joins TRBV28 and TRBJ2-1, with unresolved D. Per germline, CDR1 MDHEN and CDR2 SYDVKM. CDR3 length equals 12 residues. The germline V and J ends were trimmed by 5 bases and 1 base, with 3 bases remaining between them. As DNA, the CDR3 is TGTGCCAGCAGTCTGTCCTACAATGAGCAGTTCTTC. Translation: CASSLSYNEQFF.

The table lists this clone with many counts. This rearrangement joins TRBV27 to TRBJ2-5, with D perhaps TRBD1 (5 bases). Trimming removed 4 bases at V and 0 bases at J, with 9 bases between. The CDR3 totals 14 residues. Germline V gives CDR1 MNHEY, CDR2 SMNVEV (reference sequence). CDR3 region: CASSSPGYQETQYF. As DNA, the CDR3 is TGTGCCAGCAGTTCTCCAGGGTACCAAGAGACCCAGTACTTC.

Ten or more counts support this clone. The chain links TRBV30 to TRBJ1-2, with TRBD1 matching over 7 bases. The CDR3 length is 15 residues. Looked up from germline, CDR1 is GTSNPN and CDR2 is SVGIG (reference sequence). Trimming took 3 bases from V and 4 from J; bases not matched to a gene: 11. CDR3: CAWRLSTGSGYGYTF. The CDR3 DNA reads as TGTGCCTGGAGATTATCGACAGGGTCGGGCTATGGCTACACCTTC.

This clone was recorded many times. The chain has TRBV7-3 and TRBJ1-1; possible D gene TRBD1, 5 bases. In germline, CDR1 is SGHTA, CDR2 FQGTGA. Trimming stripped 0 bases from V and 1 base from J, with 18 bases between. This CDR3 has 18 residues. The CDR3 protein is CASSLTFNGGTGNTEAFF. Here the CDR3 DNA reads TGTGCCAGCAGCTTAACTTTTAATGGGGGGACGGGGAACACTGAAGCTTTCTTT.

This clone counts as medium-sized (0.01 to 0.1%). The chain links TRBV14 to TRBJ2-7; TRBD2 agrees at 7 bases. The ends lost 5 bases at V and 3 bases at J; junction bases unmatched: 4. Looked up from germline, CDR1 is SGHDN and CDR2 is FVKESK. The CDR3 consists of 13 residues. Here the CDR3 DNA reads TGTGCCAGCAGCTTGGGACTACTCTACGAGCAGTACTTC. Translated: CASSLGLLYEQYF.

This clone is labeled medium-sized (0.01 to 0.1%). The chain has TRBV19 and TRBJ2-5; no clear D gene. This CDR3 has 11 amino acids. Germline assignment: CDR1 LNHDA and CDR2 SQIVND (reference sequence). Trimming removed 3 bases from V and 5 bases from J, with 4 bases in between. The CDR3 is CASSISETQYF. DNA for the CDR3: TGTGCCAGTAGTATCTCGGAGACCCAGTACTTC.

This clone is medium-sized (0.01 to 0.1%) in the sample. The rearrangement joins TRBV12-3 or TRBV12-4 to TRBJ1-5; TRBD1 matches at 7 bases. CDR3 length: 15 amino acids. Germline trimming cut 4 bases from V and 6 bases from J; bases unmatched to any gene: 9. CDR3 amino acids: CASSYFTGVTQPQHF. CDR3 DNA: TGTGCCAGCAGTTACTTTACAGGGGTTACTCAGCCCCAGCATTTT.

By share, this clone ranks as medium-sized. This chain links TRBV19 with TRBJ1-1; D is unresolved. CDR1 and CDR2 (germline): LNHDA, SQIVND (reference sequence). Between the trimmed V and J ends, which lost 6 bases and 0 bases, there was a span of 17 bases. CDR3 length: 16 residues. The CDR3 region is CASRYPELEMNTEAFF. The CDR3 DNA reads TGTGCCAGTAGGTACCCTGAGTTAGAAATGAACACTGAAGCTTTCTTT.

This clone ranks as medium-sized (0.01 to 0.1%). The CDR3 coding sequence is TGTGCCAGCACCCGACAGGGAGGGACTGAAGCTTTCTTT. It encodes CASTRQGGTEAFF. The chain is built from TRBV6-2 or TRBV6-3 and TRBJ1-1, with 7 bases matching TRBD1. CDR3 size: 13 residues. The J segment lost 5 bases and the V segment lost 7 bases, leaving 7 bases of the junction unmatched. In germline, CDR1 is MNHEY, CDR2 SVGEGT.

This clone is judged medium-sized. The chain combines TRBV6-2 or TRBV6-3 with TRBJ1-5; possibly TRBD1 for D (5 bases). CDR1 is MNHEY, CDR2 SVGEGT, per germline. The CDR3 has 15 amino acids. The V and J ends lost 5 bases and 0 bases respectively, with 11 bases between them. The CDR3 reads CASSAGTYSNQPQHF. For the CDR3, the DNA is TGTGCCAGCAGTGCGGGGACCTATAGCAATCAGCCCCAGCATTTT.

At least ten counts were recorded for this clone. The CDR3, as DNA: TGTGCCAGCAGCTCGCGGACTAGCGGGAGTGATACGCAGTATTTT. The encoded protein is CASSSRTSGSDTQYF. The genes are TRBV7-9 and TRBJ2-3; 13 nucleotides line up with TRBD2. V was clipped by 4 bases and J by 6 bases; unmatched bases: 4. Germline assignment: CDR1 SEHNR and CDR2 FQNEAQ (reference sequence). The CDR3 covers 15 residues.

This chain joins TRBV6-6 and TRBJ2-5; D may be TRBD2 (6 bases). Gene TRBJ2-7 matches the end of the DNA better, so the J call may be wrong. The CDR3 has 14 residues. Germline loops: CDR1 MNHNY, CDR2 SVGAGI (reference sequence). CDR3 protein: CASSSRTKNYEQYF. The CDR3 DNA sequence: TGTGCCAGCAGTTCCAGGACTAAAAACTACGAGCAGTACTTC.

The sample holds many counts of this clone. The chain uses TRBV5-6 and TRBJ1-2; 9 nucleotides line up with TRBD1. J was trimmed by 5 bases and V by 5 bases; bases with no gene match: 10. Per germline, CDR1 SGHDT and CDR2 YYEEEE. CDR3 length equals 15 residues. CDR3 amino acids: CASSYLSGQGYGYTF. The CDR3 nucleotides are TGTGCCAGCAGTTATTTATCGGGACAGGGTTATGGCTACACCTTC.